This T cell receptor beta chain was captured by sequencing in a study of blood T cells in healthy people across ages. Study-level results: Getting older went along with TCR beta diversity per million T cells dropping roughly linearly.

It was with a sample-barcoded 5' primer and a J-beta primer mix that a second PCR of roughly 7 to 11 cycles was run. A template-switch adaptor with 12 random nucleotides tagged each cDNA molecule. Using its own MiXCR run on the 5' RACE reads, TCRdb lists one record per CDR3 protein. The sample lists 550,000 to 600,000 distinct CDR3 sequences, 25% to 30% seen once, with approximately 18% in the top ten. Per germline, CDR1 DFQATT and CDR2 SNEGSKA (reference sequence). This CDR3 is built from 13 residues. V was clipped by 1 base and J by 2 bases, with 7 bases between them. This clonotype was found a few times. Its antigen is undetermined.

This rearrangement joins TRBV20-1 to TRBJ2-3; D is possibly TRBD2 (5 bases). The sequenced sample consisted of blood. The receptor's source is a woman aged 70-85 years in good health. CDR3 nucleotides: TGCAGTGCTAGAGGCGGGTTCACAGATACGCAGTATTTT. Translation gives CSARGGFTDTQYF.